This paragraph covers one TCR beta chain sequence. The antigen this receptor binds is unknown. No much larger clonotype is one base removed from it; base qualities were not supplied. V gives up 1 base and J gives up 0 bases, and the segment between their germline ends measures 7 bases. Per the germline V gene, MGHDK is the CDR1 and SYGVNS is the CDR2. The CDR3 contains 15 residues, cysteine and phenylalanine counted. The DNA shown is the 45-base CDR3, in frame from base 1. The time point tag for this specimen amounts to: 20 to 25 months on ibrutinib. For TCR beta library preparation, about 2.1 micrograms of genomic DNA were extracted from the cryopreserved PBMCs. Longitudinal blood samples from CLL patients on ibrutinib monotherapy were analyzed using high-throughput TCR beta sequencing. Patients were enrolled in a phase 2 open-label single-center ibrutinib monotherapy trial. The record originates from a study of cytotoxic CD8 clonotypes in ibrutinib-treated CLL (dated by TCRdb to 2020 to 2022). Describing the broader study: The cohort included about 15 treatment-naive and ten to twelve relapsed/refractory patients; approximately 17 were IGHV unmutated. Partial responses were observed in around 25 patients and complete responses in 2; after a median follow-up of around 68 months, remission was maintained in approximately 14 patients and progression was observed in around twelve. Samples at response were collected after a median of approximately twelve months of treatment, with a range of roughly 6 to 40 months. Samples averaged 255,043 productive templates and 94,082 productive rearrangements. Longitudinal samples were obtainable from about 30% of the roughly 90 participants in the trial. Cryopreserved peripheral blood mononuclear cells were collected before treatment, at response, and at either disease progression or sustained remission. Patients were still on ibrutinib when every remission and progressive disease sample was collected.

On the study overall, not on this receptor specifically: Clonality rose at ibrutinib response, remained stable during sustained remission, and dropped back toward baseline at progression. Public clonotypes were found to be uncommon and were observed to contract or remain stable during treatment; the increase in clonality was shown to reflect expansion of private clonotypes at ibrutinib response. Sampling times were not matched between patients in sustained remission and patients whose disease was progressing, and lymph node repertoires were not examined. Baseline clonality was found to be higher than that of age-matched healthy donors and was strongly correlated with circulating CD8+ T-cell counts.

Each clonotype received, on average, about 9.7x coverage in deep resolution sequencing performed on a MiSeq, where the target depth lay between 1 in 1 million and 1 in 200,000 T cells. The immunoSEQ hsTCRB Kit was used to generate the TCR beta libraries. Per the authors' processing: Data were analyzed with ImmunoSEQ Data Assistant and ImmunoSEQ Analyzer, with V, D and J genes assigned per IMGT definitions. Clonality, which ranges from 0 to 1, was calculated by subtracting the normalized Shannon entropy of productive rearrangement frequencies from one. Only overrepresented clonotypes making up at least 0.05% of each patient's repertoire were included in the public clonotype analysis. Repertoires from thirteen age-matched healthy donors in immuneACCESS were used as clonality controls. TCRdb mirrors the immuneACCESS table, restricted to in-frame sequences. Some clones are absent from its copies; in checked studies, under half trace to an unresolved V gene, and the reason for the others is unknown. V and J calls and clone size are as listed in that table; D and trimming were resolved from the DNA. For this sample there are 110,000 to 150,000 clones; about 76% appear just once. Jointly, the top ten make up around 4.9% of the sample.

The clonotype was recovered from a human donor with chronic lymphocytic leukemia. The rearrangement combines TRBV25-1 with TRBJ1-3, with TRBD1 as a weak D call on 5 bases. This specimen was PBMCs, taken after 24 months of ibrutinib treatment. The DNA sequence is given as TGTGCCAGCAGTGAATGGGGGGTCTCTGGAAACACCATATATTTT. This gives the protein CASSEWGVSGNTIYF.